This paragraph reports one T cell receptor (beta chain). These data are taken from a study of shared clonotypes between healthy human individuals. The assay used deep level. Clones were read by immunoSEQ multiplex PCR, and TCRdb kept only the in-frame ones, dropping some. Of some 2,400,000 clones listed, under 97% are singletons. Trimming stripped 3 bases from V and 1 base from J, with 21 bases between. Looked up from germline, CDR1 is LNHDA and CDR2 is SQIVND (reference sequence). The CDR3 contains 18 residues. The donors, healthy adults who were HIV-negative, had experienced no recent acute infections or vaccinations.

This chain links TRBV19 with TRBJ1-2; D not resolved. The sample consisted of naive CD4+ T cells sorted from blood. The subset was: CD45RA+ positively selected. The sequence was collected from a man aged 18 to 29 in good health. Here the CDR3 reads CASSIGAETTLRNYGYTF. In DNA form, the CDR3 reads TGTGCCAGTAGTATTGGAGCCGAAACGACTCTGCGTAACTATGGCTACACCTTC. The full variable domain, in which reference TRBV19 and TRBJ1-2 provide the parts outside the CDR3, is DGGITQSPKYLFRKEGQNVTLSCEQNLNHDAMYWYRQDPGQGLRLIYYSQIVNDFQKGDIAEGYSVSREKKESFPLTVTSAQKNPTAFYLCASSIGAETTLRNYGYTFGSGTRLTVV.